The present T cell receptor beta chain was sequenced within a study of blood T cell repertoires in COVID-19. Study-wide context: Material from acute and convalescent COVID-19 was sourced from the United States, Italy and Spain. T cells, B-cell-depleted T cells, or PBMCs supplied cDNA or gDNA.

Using immunoSEQ multiplex PCR, the repertoire was profiled, and TCRdb retains in-frame clones only, with some absent. The table has almost 200,000 clones, approximately 87% seen once. Specimen: peripheral blood. The source is a woman between 65 and 79 years old with acute or convalescent COVID-19.

The chain's CDR3 is CASSFTGTGIYEQYF. The DNA for the CDR3 is TGTGCCAGCAGCTTCACAGGGACGGGAATCTACGAGCAGTACTTC. This chain joins TRBV5-5 and TRBJ2-7, with D perhaps matching TRBD1 (6 bases). The V and J ends lost 2 bases and 3 bases respectively, with 15 bases between them. The CDR3 length is 15 residues. The germline gives CDR1 SGHKS, CDR2 YYEKEE (reference sequence).